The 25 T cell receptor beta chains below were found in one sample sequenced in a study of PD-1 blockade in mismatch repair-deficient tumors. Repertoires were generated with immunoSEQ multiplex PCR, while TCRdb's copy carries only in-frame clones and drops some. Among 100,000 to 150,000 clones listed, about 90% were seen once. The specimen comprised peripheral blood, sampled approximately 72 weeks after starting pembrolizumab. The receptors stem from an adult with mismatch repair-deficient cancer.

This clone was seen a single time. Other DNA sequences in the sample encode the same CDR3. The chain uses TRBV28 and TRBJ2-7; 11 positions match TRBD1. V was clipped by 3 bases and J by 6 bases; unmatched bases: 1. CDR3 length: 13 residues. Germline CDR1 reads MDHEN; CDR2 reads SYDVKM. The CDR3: CASSLDRGLEQYF. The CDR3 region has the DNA TGTGCCAGCAGTTTGGACAGGGGGCTCGAGCAGTACTTC.

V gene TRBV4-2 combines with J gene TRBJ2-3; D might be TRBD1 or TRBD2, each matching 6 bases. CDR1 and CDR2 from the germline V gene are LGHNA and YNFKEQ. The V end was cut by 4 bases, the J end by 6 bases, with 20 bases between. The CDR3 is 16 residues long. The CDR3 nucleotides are TGTGCCAGCAGCCCGGGGGAGAGGGGGTCGGACGATACGCAGTATTTT. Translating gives CASSPGERGSDDTQYF.

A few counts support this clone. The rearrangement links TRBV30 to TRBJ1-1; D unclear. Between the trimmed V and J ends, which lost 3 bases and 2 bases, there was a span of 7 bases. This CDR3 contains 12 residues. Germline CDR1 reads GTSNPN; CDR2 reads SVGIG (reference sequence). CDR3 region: CAWRQLNTEAFF. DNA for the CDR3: TGTGCCTGGAGACAGCTAAACACTGAAGCTTTCTTT. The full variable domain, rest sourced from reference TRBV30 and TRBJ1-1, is SQTIHQWPATLVQPVGSPLSLECTVEGTSNPNLYWYRQAAGRGLQLLFYSVGIGQISSEVPQNLSASRPQDRQFILSSKKLLLSDSGFYLCAWRQLNTEAFFGQGTRLTVV.

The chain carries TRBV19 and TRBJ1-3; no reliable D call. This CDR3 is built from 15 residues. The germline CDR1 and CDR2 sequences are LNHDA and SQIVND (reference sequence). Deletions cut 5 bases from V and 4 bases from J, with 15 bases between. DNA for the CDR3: TGTGCCAGTAGTCCCTCGTGGGGAGTAGGAAACACCATATATTTT. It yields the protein CASSPSWGVGNTIYF.

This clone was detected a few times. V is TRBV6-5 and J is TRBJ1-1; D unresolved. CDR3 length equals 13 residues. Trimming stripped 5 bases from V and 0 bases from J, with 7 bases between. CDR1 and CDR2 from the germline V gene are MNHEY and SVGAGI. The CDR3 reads CASSLTVNTEAFF. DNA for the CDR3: TGTGCCAGCAGTCTGACGGTGAACACTGAAGCTTTCTTT.

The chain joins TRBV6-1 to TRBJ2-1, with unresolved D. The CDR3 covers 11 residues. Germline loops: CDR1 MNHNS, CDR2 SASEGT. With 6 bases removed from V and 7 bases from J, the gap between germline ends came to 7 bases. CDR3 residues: CASRAINEQFF. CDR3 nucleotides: TGTGCCAGCAGAGCAATAAATGAGCAGTTCTTC.

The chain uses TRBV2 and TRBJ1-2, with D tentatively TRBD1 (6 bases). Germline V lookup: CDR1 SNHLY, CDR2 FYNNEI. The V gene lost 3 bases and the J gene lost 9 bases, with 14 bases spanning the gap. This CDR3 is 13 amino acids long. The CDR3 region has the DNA TGTGCCAGCAGTGAGCAGGGACAATATCGCTACACCTTC. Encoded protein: CASSEQGQYRYTF.

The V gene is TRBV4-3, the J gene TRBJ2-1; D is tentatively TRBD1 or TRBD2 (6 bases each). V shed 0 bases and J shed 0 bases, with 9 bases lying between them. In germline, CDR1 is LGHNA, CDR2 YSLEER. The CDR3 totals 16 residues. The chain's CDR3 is CASSQEGGSSYNEQFF. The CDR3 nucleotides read TGCGCCAGCAGCCAAGAGGGGGGCAGCTCCTACAATGAGCAGTTCTTC.

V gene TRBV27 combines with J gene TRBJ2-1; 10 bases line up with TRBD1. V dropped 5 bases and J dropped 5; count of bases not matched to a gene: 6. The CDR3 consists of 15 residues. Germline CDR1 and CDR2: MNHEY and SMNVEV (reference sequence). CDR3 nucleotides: TGTGCCAGCAGTCGACAGGGGGCGAGCAACAATGAGCAGTTCTTC. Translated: CASSRQGASNNEQFF.

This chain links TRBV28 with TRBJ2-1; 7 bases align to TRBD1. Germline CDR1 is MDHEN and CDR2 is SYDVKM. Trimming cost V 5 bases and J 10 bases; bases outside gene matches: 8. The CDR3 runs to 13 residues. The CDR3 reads CASSKGTALEQFF. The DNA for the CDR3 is TGTGCCAGCAGTAAAGGGACAGCACTAGAGCAGTTCTTC.

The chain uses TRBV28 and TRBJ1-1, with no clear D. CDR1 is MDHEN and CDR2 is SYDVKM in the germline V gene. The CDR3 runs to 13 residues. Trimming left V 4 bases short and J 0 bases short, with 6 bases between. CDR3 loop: CASSSSVNTEAFF. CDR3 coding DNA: TGTGCCAGCAGTTCCTCGGTGAACACTGAAGCTTTCTTT.

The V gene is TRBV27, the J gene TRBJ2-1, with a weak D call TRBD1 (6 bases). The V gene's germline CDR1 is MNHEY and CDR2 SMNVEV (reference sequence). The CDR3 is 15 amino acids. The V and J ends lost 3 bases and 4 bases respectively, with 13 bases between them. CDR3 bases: TGTGCCAGCAGTTTGGTACAGGGACGATACAATGAGCAGTTCTTC. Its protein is CASSLVQGRYNEQFF.

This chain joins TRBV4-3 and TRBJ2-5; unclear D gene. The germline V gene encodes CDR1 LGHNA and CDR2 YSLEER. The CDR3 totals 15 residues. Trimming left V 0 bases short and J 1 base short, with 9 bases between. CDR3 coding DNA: TGCGCCAGCAGCCAAGATTTCGACCGCCAAGAGACCCAGTACTTC. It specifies CASSQDFDRQETQYF.

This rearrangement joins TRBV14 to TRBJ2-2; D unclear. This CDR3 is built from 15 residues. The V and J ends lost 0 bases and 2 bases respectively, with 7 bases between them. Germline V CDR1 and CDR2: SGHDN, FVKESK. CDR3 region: CASSQDFGNTGELFF. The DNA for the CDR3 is TGTGCCAGCAGCCAAGATTTCGGCAACACCGGGGAGCTGTTTTTT.

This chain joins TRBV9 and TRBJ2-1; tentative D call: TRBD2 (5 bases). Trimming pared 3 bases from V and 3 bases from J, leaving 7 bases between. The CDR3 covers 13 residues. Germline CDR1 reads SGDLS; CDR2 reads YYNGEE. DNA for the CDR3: TGTGCCAGCAGCGAAGGGAGCTACAATGAGCAGTTCTTC. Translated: CASSEGSYNEQFF.

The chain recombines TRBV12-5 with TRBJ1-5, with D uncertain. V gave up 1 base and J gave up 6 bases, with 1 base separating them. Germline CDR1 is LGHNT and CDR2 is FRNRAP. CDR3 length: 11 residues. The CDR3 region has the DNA TGTGCTAGTGGTTTGGGTCAGCCCCAGCATTTT. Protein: CASGLGQPQHF.

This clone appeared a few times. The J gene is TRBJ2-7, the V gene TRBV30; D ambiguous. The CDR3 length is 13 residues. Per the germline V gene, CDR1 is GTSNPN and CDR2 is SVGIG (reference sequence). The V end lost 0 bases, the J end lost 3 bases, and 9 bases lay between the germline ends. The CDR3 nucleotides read TGTGCCTGGAGTGTCGGTAAGGGCTACGAGCAGTACTTC. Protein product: CAWSVGKGYEQYF.

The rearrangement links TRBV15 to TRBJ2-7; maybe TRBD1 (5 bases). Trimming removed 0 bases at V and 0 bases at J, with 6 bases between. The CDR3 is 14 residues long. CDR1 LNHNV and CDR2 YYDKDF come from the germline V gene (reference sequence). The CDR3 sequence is CATSRDQGSYEQYF. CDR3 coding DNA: TGTGCCACCAGCAGAGATCAGGGCTCCTACGAGCAGTACTTC.

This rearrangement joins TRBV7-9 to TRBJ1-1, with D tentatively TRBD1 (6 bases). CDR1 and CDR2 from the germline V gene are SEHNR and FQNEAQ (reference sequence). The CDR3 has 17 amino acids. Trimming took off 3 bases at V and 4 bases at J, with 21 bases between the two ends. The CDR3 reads CASSFRTDRKLGTEAFF. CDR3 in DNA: TGTGCCAGCAGCTTCCGGACAGATCGGAAACTGGGCACTGAAGCTTTCTTT. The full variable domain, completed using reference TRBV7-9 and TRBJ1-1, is DTGVSQNPRHKITKRGQNVTFRCDPISEHNRLYWYRQTLGQGPEFLTYFQNEAQLEKSRLLSDRFSAERPKGSFSTLEIQRTEQGDSAMYLCASSFRTDRKLGTEAFFGQGTRLTVV.

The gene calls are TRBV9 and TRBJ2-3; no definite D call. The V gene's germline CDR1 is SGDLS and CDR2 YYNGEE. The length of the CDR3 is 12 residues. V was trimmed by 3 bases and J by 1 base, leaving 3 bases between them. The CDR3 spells CASSARTDTQYF. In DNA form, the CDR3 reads TGTGCCAGCAGCGCGCGCACAGATACGCAGTATTTT. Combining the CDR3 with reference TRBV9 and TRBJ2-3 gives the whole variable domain DSGVTQTPKHLITATGQRVTLRCSPRSGDLSVYWYQQSLDQGLQFLIQYYNGEERAKGNILERFSAQQFPDLHSELNLSSLELGDSALYFCASSARTDTQYFGPGTRLTVL.

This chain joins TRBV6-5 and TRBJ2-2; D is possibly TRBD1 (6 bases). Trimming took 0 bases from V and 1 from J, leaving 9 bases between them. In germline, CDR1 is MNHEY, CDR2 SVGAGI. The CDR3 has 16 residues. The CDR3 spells CASSYSPGQNTGELFF. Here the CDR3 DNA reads TGTGCCAGCAGTTACTCCCCGGGACAGAACACCGGGGAGCTGTTTTTT.

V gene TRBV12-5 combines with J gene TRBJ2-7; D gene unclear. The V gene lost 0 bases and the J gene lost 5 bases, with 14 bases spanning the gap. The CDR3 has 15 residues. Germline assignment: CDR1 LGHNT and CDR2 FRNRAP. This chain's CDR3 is CASGLVLGLRNEQYF. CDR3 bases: TGTGCTAGTGGTTTGGTACTCGGGCTCCGCAACGAGCAGTACTTC.

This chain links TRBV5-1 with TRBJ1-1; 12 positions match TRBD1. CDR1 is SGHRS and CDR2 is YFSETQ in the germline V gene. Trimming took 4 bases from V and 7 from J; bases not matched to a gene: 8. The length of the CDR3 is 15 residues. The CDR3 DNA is TGCGCCAGCAGCGCCGGGACAGGGGGCGCGAGTGAAGCTTTCTTT. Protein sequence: CASSAGTGGASEAFF.

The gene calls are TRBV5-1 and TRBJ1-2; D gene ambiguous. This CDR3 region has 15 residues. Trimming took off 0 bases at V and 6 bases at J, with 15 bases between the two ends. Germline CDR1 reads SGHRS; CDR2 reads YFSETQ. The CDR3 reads CASSLAPPVGDGYTF. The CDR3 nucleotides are TGCGCCAGCAGCTTGGCCCCCCCGGTGGGCGATGGCTACACCTTC. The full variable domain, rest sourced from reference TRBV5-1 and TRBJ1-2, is KAGVTQTPRYLIKTRGQQVTLSCSPISGHRSVSWYQQTPGQGLQFLFEYFSETQRNKGNFPGRFSGRQFSNSRSEMNVSTLELGDSALYLCASSLAPPVGDGYTFGSGTRLTVV.

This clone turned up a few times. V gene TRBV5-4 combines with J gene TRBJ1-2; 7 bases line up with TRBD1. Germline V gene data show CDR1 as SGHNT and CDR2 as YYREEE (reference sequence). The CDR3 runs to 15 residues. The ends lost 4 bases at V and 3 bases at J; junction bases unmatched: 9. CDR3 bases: TGTGCCAGCAGCCATCGGGACAGAGAGTACTATGGCTACACCTTC. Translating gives CASSHRDREYYGYTF.